The 4 T cell receptor beta chains reported below all come from one sample, sequenced in a study of T-cell reconstitution after alpha-beta-depleted transplantation in children. Researchers prepared the TCRbeta library using unique molecular identifiers, the study reports. MiXCR was run by TCRdb on the PCR reads, yielding one entry per CDR3 protein. The table has about 500,000 distinct CDR3 sequences, roughly 33% seen once. Sequencing was performed on PBMCs from the stem cell graft donor, taken from the stem cell graft. These TCRs come from a human donor who donated a stem cell graft to a child with aplastic anemia.

This clonotype has more than one count but fewer than ten. This chain links TRBV9 with TRBJ1-1; TRBD1 is a possible D gene (5 bases). V dropped 5 bases and J dropped 0 bases, with 11 bases sitting between them. The length of the CDR3 is 14 residues. Looked up from germline, CDR1 is SGDLS and CDR2 is YYNGEE. CDR3 nucleotides: TGTGCCAGCAGTGCCCGGGGGGTGAACACTGAAGCTTTCTTT. It is translated as CASSARGVNTEAFF.

This clonotype was counted a few times. The chain joins TRBV9 to TRBJ2-3, with D hard to call. With 0 bases removed from V and 14 bases from J, the gap between germline ends came to 7 bases. Germline values: CDR1 SGDLS, CDR2 YYNGEE. This CDR3 contains 10 residues. CDR3 loop: CASSVVLPYF. The DNA for the CDR3 is TGTGCCAGCAGCGTAGTCCTTCCGTATTTT.

This clonotype appeared a few times. This chain joins TRBV5-1 and TRBJ1-4; 8 bases line up with TRBD1. Looked up from germline, CDR1 is SGHRS and CDR2 is YFSETQ. This CDR3 region has 15 residues. The V and J ends lost 2 bases and 5 bases, in that order; junction bases with no gene match: 5. CDR3 sequence (DNA): TGCGCCAGCAGCTTACAGCAGGGGGCGAATGAAAAACTGTTTTTT. Translated: CASSLQQGANEKLFF.

In its sample, this clonotype was seen a few times. The J gene is TRBJ2-1, the V gene TRBV12-3 or TRBV12-4; D possibly matches TRBD1 or TRBD2 (6 bases each). Trimming cost V 3 bases and J 6 bases, with 12 bases left between them. The CDR3 length is 14 residues. The CDR3 reads CASSFTGGPNEQFF. The CDR3 nucleotides are TGTGCCAGCAGTTTTACCGGGGGCCCCAATGAGCAGTTCTTC.